One sample yielded the 21 T cell receptor beta chains listed below, sequenced in a study of OX40 agonist ivuxolimab in advanced cancers. The table came from immunoSEQ multiplex PCR; TCRdb's copy has only in-frame clones and leaves some out. The sample comprises just over 60,000 clones, approximately 92% of which are singletons, and 0.62% rests with the top ten. Material: CD4+ or CD8+ T cells sorted from blood, obtained in a trial of the OX40 agonist ivuxolimab. The origin of the receptors is an adult with an advanced solid tumor such as melanoma, head and neck, liver or kidney cancer.

The CDR3 DNA follows: TGTGCCTGGGAACAGGGTCTTGGGAACACTGAAGCTTTCTTT. This gives the protein CAWEQGLGNTEAFF. V gene TRBV30 combines with J gene TRBJ1-1; perhaps TRBD1 as D (6 bases). Per the germline V gene, CDR1 is GTSNPN and CDR2 is SVGIG (reference sequence). This CDR3 comprises 14 residues. V was clipped by 5 bases and J by 1 base, with 14 bases between them.

This chain connects TRBV18 to TRBJ1-6; 10 bases line up with TRBD1. Trimming at V came to 4 bases and at J to 15 bases, leaving 12 bases not matched to a gene. Germline CDR1 is KGHSH and CDR2 is LQKENI. The length of the CDR3 is 15 residues. The CDR3 coding sequence is TGTGCCAGCTCACTCGGGACAGGGACAGGGGATCTCCTCCACTTT. It translates to CASSLGTGTGDLLHF.

As concerns this clone: The same CDR3 is also encoded by other DNA sequences in this sample. This chain uses TRBV19 with TRBJ2-5; D is ambiguous. V gave up 3 bases and J gave up 1 base, with 0 bases separating them. CDR3 size: 11 residues. Germline V lookup: CDR1 LNHDA, CDR2 SQIVND (reference sequence). DNA for the CDR3: TGTGCCAGTAGTATCCAAGAGACCCAGTACTTC. Residues: CASSIQETQYF.

The rearrangement links TRBV5-1 to TRBJ1-6; 9 bases match TRBD1. Germline V gives CDR1 SGHRS, CDR2 YFSETQ. The CDR3 extends over 15 amino acids. The J segment lost 6 bases and the V segment lost 2 bases, leaving 3 bases of the junction unmatched. DNA for the CDR3: TGCGCCAGCAGCTTACCGACAGGGGGTAATTCACCCCTCCACTTT. Translation gives CASSLPTGGNSPLHF.

The chain uses TRBV7-3 and TRBJ2-2; D is uncertain. The CDR3 runs to 13 residues. Trimming removed 4 bases from V and 0 bases from J, with 3 bases in between. Germline V gene data show CDR1 as SGHTA and CDR2 as FQGTGA. The CDR3 nucleotides read TGTGCCAGCAGCTCCACGAACACCGGGGAGCTGTTTTTT. It specifies CASSSTNTGELFF.

The V call is TRBV2, the J call TRBJ2-1; D might be TRBD1 (5 bases). Germline assignment: CDR1 SNHLY and CDR2 FYNNEI. This CDR3 is 13 amino acids long. V was cut by 6 bases and J by 2 bases, with 8 bases left in between. CDR3 DNA sequence: TGTGCCAGCAGGGCAGGGACCTACAATGAGCAGTTCTTC. Its translation: CASRAGTYNEQFF.

The V call is TRBV14, the J call TRBJ1-1, with D possibly TRBD1 on 5 matching bases. Deletions cut 1 base from V and 5 bases from J, with 8 bases between. Per the germline V gene, CDR1 is SGHDN and CDR2 is FVKESK. The CDR3 is 13 amino acids. The CDR3 DNA follows: TGTGCCAGCAGCCAAGGTCAGGGTACTGAAGCTTTCTTT. Its protein product is CASSQGQGTEAFF.

The rearrangement joins TRBV27 to TRBJ2-3; no reliable D call. The CDR3 runs 15 residues. Germline lookup yields CDR1 MNHEY and CDR2 SMNVEV (reference sequence). The germline V and J ends were trimmed by 6 bases and 3 bases, with 16 bases remaining between them. The CDR3 DNA reads as TGTGCCAGCAGCCACCGGGCGGTTGGGACAGATACGCAGTATTTT. This sequence encodes CASSHRAVGTDTQYF.

The rearrangement uses TRBV7-9 and TRBJ2-3; 8 bases are a match to TRBD2. V dropped 7 bases and J dropped 4; count of bases not matched to a gene: 19. This CDR3 comprises 18 residues. Germline lookup yields CDR1 SEHNR and CDR2 FQNEAQ (reference sequence). DNA for the CDR3: TGTGCCAGCAAAGGGGACTATAGCGGGGTCCCTTGGTCAGATACGCAGTATTTT. This gives the protein CASKGDYSGVPWSDTQYF.

V is TRBV5-1 and J is TRBJ2-7; D remains unclear. CDR3 length: 13 residues. V was cut by 7 bases and J by 2 bases, with 13 bases left in between. Germline CDR1 reads SGHRS; CDR2 reads YFSETQ. This CDR3 reads CASRPTTTYEQYF. For the CDR3, the DNA is TGCGCCAGCCGTCCGACGACGACCTACGAGCAGTACTTC.

The rearrangement uses TRBV27 and TRBJ2-5, with 11 bases that match TRBD1. V trimming: 6 bases; J trimming: 4 bases; junction bases outside the gene matches: 7. The germline V gene encodes CDR1 MNHEY and CDR2 SMNVEV (reference sequence). There are 15 residues in the CDR3. CDR3 loop: CASRNGQGAPETQYF. The CDR3 coding sequence is TGTGCCAGCAGAAATGGACAGGGGGCCCCAGAGACCCAGTACTTC.

The J gene is TRBJ2-3, the V gene TRBV18, with D perhaps TRBD1 (5 bases). The CDR3 runs 13 residues. V lost 4 bases and J 4 bases, leaving 9 bases between the germline ends. Germline lookup yields CDR1 KGHSH and CDR2 LQKENI. The CDR3 DNA reads TGTGCCAGCTCACTAGGACATTCAGATACGCAGTATTTT. Its protein product is CASSLGHSDTQYF.

Concerning this clone: The same CDR3 also results from other DNA sequences found in this sample. V is TRBV6-5 and J is TRBJ2-5; D is ambiguous. Looked up from germline, CDR1 is MNHEY and CDR2 is SVGAGI. The CDR3 extends over 11 amino acids. Trimming stripped 0 bases from V and 6 bases from J, with 2 bases between. The CDR3 spells CASSYSKTQYF. For the CDR3, the DNA is TGTGCCAGCAGTTACTCCAAGACCCAGTACTTC.

The chain joins TRBV27 to TRBJ2-6; 12 bases line up with TRBD2. Germline lookup yields CDR1 MNHEY and CDR2 SMNVEV (reference sequence). This CDR3 has 20 residues. V gave up 6 bases and J gave up 1 base; unmatched junction bases: 13. CDR3 in amino acids: CASSPSGRERWVSGANVLTF. In nucleotides, the CDR3 is TGTGCCAGCAGCCCTAGCGGGAGGGAGCGCTGGGTTTCTGGGGCCAACGTCCTGACTTTC.

The chain has TRBV18 and TRBJ2-3; 11 bases are a match to TRBD1. Germline CDR1 is KGHSH and CDR2 is LQKENI. The CDR3 spans 15 residues. J was trimmed by 5 bases and V by 2 bases; bases with no gene match: 3. This CDR3 reads CASSPRDRGRDTQYF. The CDR3 region has the DNA TGTGCCAGCTCACCAAGGGACAGGGGGAGAGATACGCAGTATTTT.

The chain has TRBV11-2 and TRBJ1-4, with a tentative D call TRBD1 (5 bases). The CDR3 runs to 15 residues. V was shortened by 6 bases and J by 7 bases, with 18 bases between the two germline ends. Germline V gene lookup returns CDR1 SGHAT and CDR2 FQNNGV. The CDR3 here is CASRSHSGSGEKLFF. In DNA form, the CDR3 reads TGTGCCAGCAGATCCCACTCAGGGTCGGGTGAAAAACTGTTTTTT.

In its sample, this clone was seen once. The V call is TRBV7-9, the J call TRBJ2-7; 11 bases are shared with TRBD2. The J call may be mistaken, given a closer DNA end match to TRBJ2-5. Germline-derived CDR1 and CDR2 are SEHNR and FQNEAQ (reference sequence). The CDR3 contains 16 residues. The CDR3 reads CASSLGGTSGQETQYF. For the CDR3, the DNA is TGTGCCAGCAGCTTAGGCGGGACTAGCGGCCAAGAGACCCAGTACTTC.

The chain joins TRBV30 to TRBJ1-5; D unclear. Germline CDR1 reads GTSNPN; CDR2 reads SVGIG (reference sequence). Trimming cost V 1 base and J 6 bases, with 10 bases left between them. The CDR3 has 13 amino acids. CDR3 sequence: CAWSGQHGQPQHF. DNA for the CDR3: TGTGCCTGGAGTGGGCAGCATGGTCAGCCCCAGCATTTT.

V gene TRBV28 combines with J gene TRBJ1-2; D gene uncertain. Trimming took off 6 bases at V and 4 bases at J, with 12 bases between the two ends. Germline-derived CDR1 and CDR2 are MDHEN and SYDVKM. The length of the CDR3 is 13 residues. CDR3 loop: CASRPTVVYGYTF. In nucleotides, the CDR3 is TGTGCCAGCAGACCAACGGTGGTCTATGGCTACACCTTC.

The V gene is TRBV11-2, the J gene TRBJ2-5; the D gene is possibly TRBD1 (6 bases). Germline V gives CDR1 SGHAT, CDR2 FQNNGV. The V and J ends lost 4 bases and 2 bases respectively, with 11 bases between them. The CDR3 is 14 residues long. The CDR3 DNA sequence: TGTGCCAGCAGCTATATAGACAGGCAAGAGACCCAGTACTTC. Its protein is CASSYIDRQETQYF.

The V and J genes are TRBV9 and TRBJ2-3; the D is unclear. Deletions cut 2 bases from V and 1 base from J, with 11 bases between. This CDR3 has 15 residues. The germline V gene has CDR1 SGDLS and CDR2 YYNGEE. The CDR3 nucleotides are TGTGCCAGCAGCGTCAGGAGCATCCGCACAGATACGCAGTATTTT. Encoded protein: CASSVRSIRTDTQYF.